Below, one T cell receptor (beta chain) is given with its context. What it recognizes is unknown. The germline gene is not matched at one end of the junction; a read error may be the cause. From germline, CDR1 is SGHVS and CDR2 FNYEAQ. The CDR3 contains 15 residues. This record comes from a study of read filtering for tumor transcriptome and immune sequencing. Across the whole study: After DNase treatment, RNA was made into whole-transcriptome libraries.

From roughly 390 ng of RNA, a library with molecular barcoded alpha/delta and beta/gamma adaptors was made. A single record per CDR3 protein comes from TCRdb applying MiXCR to the reads. Of over 25,000 distinct CDR3 sequences in the sample, about 15% were seen once. Study results and limitations: Dropping single-read clonotypes raised IR-seq and RNA-seq shared-clonotype correlation. RNA-seq captured clonotypes less deeply and reliably than IR-seq.

Sampling of bone marrow took place during active disease in every patient. The sequenced sample was a population of CD138-negative cells sorted from bone marrow. The chain links TRBV7-6 to TRBJ1-5; D unresolved. This sequence originates from a donor aged 40 or over with multiple myeloma. Here the CDR3 DNA reads TGTGCCTGCAGCTTAGACGGGAATAGCAATCAGTCCCAGCATTTT. Protein product: CACSLDGNSNQSQHF.